The 32 T cell receptor beta chains listed next were all sequenced from one sample in a study of blood T cell repertoires in COVID-19. Only in-frame clones appear in the TCRdb table, and some are missing; sequencing was by immunoSEQ multiplex PCR. The table has roughly 160,000 clones, around 85% seen once. The specimen sequenced was peripheral blood. Receptors originate from a woman older than 75 with COVID-19, enrolled during active disease.

The rearrangement joins TRBV3-1 (or the pseudogene TRBV3-2) to TRBJ2-5; a weak D match, TRBD2 (6 bases). The germline V and J ends were trimmed by 1 base and 9 bases, with 6 bases remaining between them. The CDR3 is 11 residues long. Germline V gives CDR1 LGHDT, CDR2 YNNKEL (reference sequence). The CDR3 loop reads CASSQGGAQYF. CDR3 sequence (DNA): TGTGCCAGCAGCCAAGGGGGGGCCCAGTACTTC.

The rearrangement links TRBV28 to TRBJ1-2; D is unresolved. V dropped 8 bases and J dropped 1 base, with 11 bases sitting between them. Germline CDR1 is MDHEN and CDR2 is SYDVKM. The CDR3 extends over 13 amino acids. CDR3 loop: CASGEGNNYGYTF. CDR3 coding DNA: TGTGCCAGCGGGGAGGGCAATAACTATGGCTACACCTTC.

The chain links TRBV13 to TRBJ1-2, with a possible D match to TRBD1 (5 bases). Germline CDR1 PRHDT, CDR2 FYEKMQ (reference sequence). This CDR3 has 13 amino acids. With 1 base removed from V and 8 bases from J, the gap between germline ends came to 11 bases. The CDR3 loop is CASSLVQGRGYTF. The DNA of the CDR3 is TGTGCCAGCAGCTTAGTCCAGGGAAGGGGCTACACCTTC.

V is TRBV6-6 and J is TRBJ2-1; D unresolved. This CDR3 comprises 13 residues. Germline CDR1 MNHNY, CDR2 SVGAGI (reference sequence). V lost 2 bases and J lost 2, with 4 bases in between. This chain's CDR3 is CASSYQTYNEQFF. In nucleotides, the CDR3 is TGTGCCAGCAGTTACCAAACCTACAATGAGCAGTTCTTC.

CDR3 sequence: CASSGWSSGNTIYF. The DNA of the CDR3 is TGTGCCAGCTCGGGTTGGAGCTCTGGAAACACCATATATTTT. The chain employs TRBV6-5 and TRBJ1-3; D ambiguous. Between the trimmed V and J ends, which lost 8 bases and 0 bases, there was a span of 11 bases. The V gene's germline CDR1 is MNHEY and CDR2 SVGAGI. The CDR3 is 14 residues long.

This rearrangement joins TRBV9 to TRBJ2-7; TRBD1 agrees at 8 bases. The CDR3 extends over 14 amino acids. The V and J ends lost 4 bases and 5 bases, in that order; junction bases with no gene match: 8. The V gene's germline CDR1 is SGDLS and CDR2 YYNGEE. The CDR3 sequence: CASSTRTGKDEQYF. CDR3 bases: TGTGCCAGCAGCACCCGGACAGGGAAGGACGAGCAGTACTTC.

The chain employs TRBV11-2 and TRBJ2-5, with a tentative D call TRBD1 (6 bases). Germline V gives CDR1 SGHAT, CDR2 FQNNGV. Trimming took off 5 bases at V and 4 bases at J, with 11 bases between the two ends. CDR3 length: 13 residues. The CDR3 here is CASSPGAVETQYF. Here the CDR3 DNA reads TGTGCCAGCAGCCCAGGGGCGGTAGAGACCCAGTACTTC. Supplemented by reference TRBV11-2 and TRBJ2-5, the full variable domain reads EAGVAQSPRYKIIEKRQSVAFWCNPISGHATLYWYQQILGQGPKLLIQFQNNGVVDDSQLPKDRFSAERLKGVDSTLKIQPAKLEDSAVYLCASSPGAVETQYFGPGTRLLVL.

The chain carries TRBV14 and TRBJ1-6; a possible D gene is TRBD1 (5 bases). Germline-derived CDR1 and CDR2 are SGHDN and FVKESK. Trimming cost V 7 bases and J 2 bases, with 9 bases left between them. This CDR3 is 14 amino acids long. CDR3: CASKQETYNSPLHF. The DNA for the CDR3 is TGTGCCAGCAAACAGGAGACCTATAATTCACCCCTCCACTTT.

CDR3 region: CASSSGQGFTEAFF. CDR3 bases: TGTGCCAGCAGTTCCGGACAGGGGTTCACTGAAGCTTTCTTT. The chain uses TRBV28 and TRBJ1-1, with TRBD1 identical over 9 bases. CDR1 is MDHEN, CDR2 SYDVKM, per germline. This CDR3 has 14 amino acids. V lost 4 bases and J lost 4; bases outside the gene matches: 4.

This clone came up a few times. The chain employs TRBV18 and TRBJ2-1, with 7 bases that match TRBD1. The V segment lost 3 bases and the J segment 4 bases; nucleotides outside the gene matches: 6. Germline CDR1 is KGHSH and CDR2 is LQKENI. The CDR3 extends over 15 amino acids. The CDR3 region is CASSPPGTAYNEQFF. The CDR3 DNA reads TGTGCCAGCTCACCGCCCGGGACAGCGTACAATGAGCAGTTCTTC.

This clone was observed once. V is TRBV6-5 and J is TRBJ2-7; the match to TRBD2 covers 9 bases. Losses at the gene ends were 6 bases for V and 6 bases for J; bases not matched to a gene: 9. This CDR3 region has 14 residues. Germline CDR1 MNHEY, CDR2 SVGAGI. The CDR3 spells CASSRSGGKAEQYF. The DNA for the CDR3 is TGTGCCAGCAGCCGTAGCGGGGGAAAGGCCGAGCAGTACTTC.

In its sample, this clone was seen once. This chain connects TRBV2 to TRBJ1-5; D remains ambiguous. V lost 3 bases and J 0 bases, leaving 6 bases between the germline ends. This CDR3 comprises 14 residues. The germline V gene encodes CDR1 SNHLY and CDR2 FYNNEI. The DNA for the CDR3 is TGTGCCAGCAGTGAGAACACTAGCAATCAGCCCCAGCATTTT. It yields the protein CASSENTSNQPQHF.

The chain joins TRBV4-1 to TRBJ1-2; possible D gene TRBD1, 5 bases. This CDR3 comprises 15 residues. The V end was cut by 1 base, the J end by 4 bases, with 13 bases between. The germline V gene encodes CDR1 MGHRA and CDR2 YSYEKL. CDR3 nucleotide sequence: TGCGCCAGCAGCCAAGGCTCCCCAGGGCTCTATGGCTACACCTTC. It translates to CASSQGSPGLYGYTF.

The chain links TRBV29-1 to TRBJ2-1; 10 bases match TRBD2. The germline CDR1 and CDR2 sequences are SQVTM and ANQGSEA. The J segment lost 5 bases and the V segment lost 6 bases, leaving 4 bases of the junction unmatched. This CDR3 contains 13 residues. The CDR3 coding sequence is TGCAGCGTGGTAGCGGGAGGCAACAATGAGCAGTTCTTC. It codes for CSVVAGGNNEQFF.

This sequence joins TRBV9 and TRBJ1-5; 7 bases are a match to TRBD1. This CDR3 region has 14 residues. Germline assignment: CDR1 SGDLS and CDR2 YYNGEE. V lost 4 bases to trimming and J lost 3 bases; unmatched junction nucleotides: 4. DNA of the CDR3: TGTGCCAGCAGCTTCACAGGGGACAATCAGCCCCAGCATTTT. Its translation: CASSFTGDNQPQHF.

The genes are TRBV27 and TRBJ2-2; a possible D gene is TRBD1 (5 bases). The germline gives CDR1 MNHEY, CDR2 SMNVEV (reference sequence). Trimming pared 5 bases from V and 2 bases from J, leaving 15 bases between. The CDR3 is 16 amino acids. For the CDR3, the DNA is TGTGCCAGCAGTCCCATCTTGACAGCCAACACCGGGGAGCTGTTTTTT. Its protein is CASSPILTANTGELFF.

This clone showed up just a few times. The chain joins TRBV4-1 to TRBJ1-3, with D unclear. Trimming cost V 4 bases and J 1 base, with 20 bases left between them. CDR3 length equals 18 residues. Germline V gives CDR1 MGHRA, CDR2 YSYEKL. The DNA of the CDR3 is TGCGCCAGCAGCCTATCCCCCCCGACTGCTCAATCTGGAAACACCATATATTTT. Translated: CASSLSPPTAQSGNTIYF.

J is TRBJ1-1 and V is TRBV7-3, with D unclear. The CDR3 covers 15 residues. CDR1 and CDR2 (germline): SGHTA, FQGTGA. V was cut by 6 bases and J by 1 base, with 15 bases left in between. The CDR3 DNA reads as TGTGCCAGCAGTCCTAACCCCTTGAGGAACACTGAAGCTTTCTTT. This gives the protein CASSPNPLRNTEAFF. Variable domain in full (rest from reference TRBV7-3 and TRBJ1-1): GAGVSQTPSNKVTEKGKYVELRCDPISGHTALYWYRQSLGQGPEFLIYFQGTGAADDSGLPNDRFFAVRPEGSVSTLKIQRTERGDSAVYLCASSPNPLRNTEAFFGQGTRLTVV.

The CDR3 coding sequence is TGTGCCAGTCTTCCGGGACAGTCAATCTATGGCTACACCTTC. Its translation: CASLPGQSIYGYTF. J is TRBJ1-2 and V is TRBV19; 7 nucleotides line up with TRBD1. J gave up 4 bases and V 8 bases, and 10 bases lay outside the gene matches. The CDR3 length is 14 residues. Per germline, CDR1 LNHDA and CDR2 SQIVND (reference sequence).

The rearrangement links TRBV27 to TRBJ1-2; maybe TRBD1 (6 bases). V lost 3 bases, J lost 5 bases, and 16 bases lay in between. Germline-derived CDR1 and CDR2 are MNHEY and SMNVEV (reference sequence). This CDR3 contains 15 residues. The CDR3 DNA sequence: TGTGCCAGCAGTTTTCAGGGGCTAACCGCATATGGCTACACCTTC. As protein: CASSFQGLTAYGYTF.

The chain recombines TRBV5-1 with TRBJ1-4; TRBD1 is a possible D gene (5 bases). The CDR3 is 14 amino acids. From germline, CDR1 is SGHRS and CDR2 YFSETQ. V was shortened by 1 base and J by 8 bases, with 12 bases between the two germline ends. The CDR3: CASSLQGLGEKLFF. The CDR3 nucleotides read TGCGCCAGCAGCTTGCAGGGATTAGGGGAAAAACTGTTTTTT.

The CDR3 reads CASSVDKTSYNEQFF. In DNA form, the CDR3 reads TGTGCCAGTAGTGTGGACAAAACCTCCTACAATGAGCAGTTCTTC. This sequence joins TRBV19 and TRBJ2-1; D is possibly TRBD1 (5 bases). V shed 5 bases and J shed 0 bases, with 11 bases lying between them. This CDR3 spans 15 amino acids. Germline CDR1 LNHDA, CDR2 SQIVND (reference sequence). Looking up the rest from reference TRBV19 and TRBJ2-1 gives the full variable domain: DGGITQSPKYLFRKEGQNVTLSCEQNLNHDAMYWYRQDPGQGLRLIYYSQIVNDFQKGDIAEGYSVSREKKESFPLTVTSAQKNPTAFYLCASSVDKTSYNEQFFGPGTRLTVL.

The rearrangement joins TRBV2 to TRBJ1-6; a weak D match, TRBD1 (5 bases). The V gene's germline CDR1 is SNHLY and CDR2 FYNNEI. The CDR3 has 13 amino acids. V dropped 2 bases and J dropped 15 bases, with 14 bases sitting between them. Written as DNA, the CDR3 is TGTGCCAGCAGTGAAAGTCTGTCCAGGGTCCTCCACTTT. Its protein product is CASSESLSRVLHF.

V usage is TRBV3-1 (or the pseudogene TRBV3-2) and J usage is TRBJ1-2; D might be TRBD1 (6 bases). The CDR3 spans 14 residues. Deletions cut 4 bases from V and 1 base from J, with 10 bases between. CDR1 is LGHDT, CDR2 YNNKEL, per germline (reference sequence). The CDR3 DNA is TGTGCCAGCAGCCGAGGGACATTTAACTATGGCTACACCTTC. Its translation: CASSRGTFNYGYTF.

The table lists this clone with a count of one. CDR3 sequence (DNA): TGTGCCACCAGTGACCCCGGGGGGGCTTTCGGGGAGCTGTTTTTT. Amino acid sequence: CATSDPGGAFGELFF. The chain is built from TRBV24-1 and TRBJ2-2; 8 bases align to TRBD2. Trimming took 4 bases from V and 7 from J; bases not matched to a gene: 7. The CDR3 is made up of 15 amino acids. CDR1 is KGHDR and CDR2 is SFDVKD in the germline V gene.

The gene calls are TRBV10-3 and TRBJ1-1; no reliable D call. CDR1 and CDR2 (germline): ENHRY, SYGVKD. V lost 10 bases and J lost 1, with 13 bases in between. CDR3 size: 13 residues. In DNA, the CDR3 is TGTGCCACCACACCCGGGGAGAACACTGAAGCTTTCTTT. Protein product: CATTPGENTEAFF.

The V call is TRBV29-1, the J call TRBJ2-1, with 10 bases identical to TRBD1. V shed 1 base and J 4 bases; nucleotides not matched to a gene: 1. CDR1 SQVTM and CDR2 ANQGSEA come from the germline V gene. The CDR3 is 14 residues long. In DNA form, the CDR3 reads TGCAGCGTTGAAGGGACAGGGGGGTACAATGAGCAGTTCTTC. This codes for CSVEGTGGYNEQFF.

The chain has TRBV3-1 (or the pseudogene TRBV3-2) and TRBJ2-1; 9 bases agree with TRBD1. The CDR3 is 15 amino acids. Germline CDR1 reads LGHDT; CDR2 reads YNNKEL (reference sequence). V trimming: 2 bases; J trimming: 5 bases; junction bases outside the gene matches: 4. Here the CDR3 DNA reads TGTGCCAGCAGCCAATGGGGACAGGGCAACAATGAGCAGTTCTTC. Amino acids: CASSQWGQGNNEQFF.

The genes are TRBV7-2 and TRBJ1-5; D possibly corresponds to TRBD1 (5 bases). Germline V lookup: CDR1 SGHTA, CDR2 FQGNSA. V was pared by 5 bases and J by 11 bases, with 19 bases between. The CDR3 spans 14 residues. Here the CDR3 reads CASSQTDTASSQHF. Written as DNA, the CDR3 is TGTGCCAGCAGCCAAACGGACACCGCTAGTTCCCAGCATTTT. Complete variable domain (other parts from reference TRBV7-2 and TRBJ1-5): GAGVSQSPSNKVTEKGKDVELRCDPISGHTALYWYRQSLGQGLEFLIYFQGNSAPDKSGLPSDRFSAERTGGSVSTLTIQRTQQEDSAVYLCASSQTDTASSQHFGDGTRLSIL.

J is TRBJ2-3 and V is TRBV5-1, with a tentative D call TRBD1 (7 bases). Trimming took off 7 bases at V and 3 bases at J, with 21 bases between the two ends. The germline V gene has CDR1 SGHRS and CDR2 YFSETQ. CDR3 length: 16 residues. CDR3 in amino acids: CASWDTPGGLTDTQYF. CDR3 bases: TGCGCCAGCTGGGACACCCCAGGGGGGTTGACAGATACGCAGTATTTT.

V gene TRBV6-6 combines with J gene TRBJ2-7; 12 bases are a match to TRBD1. The length of the CDR3 is 14 residues. V was pared by 11 bases and J by 4 bases, with 9 bases of the junction left unmatched. The germline CDR1 and CDR2 sequences are MNHNY and SVGAGI (reference sequence). This CDR3 reads CAARRDRGRYEQYF. The CDR3 DNA is TGTGCCGCCCGCCGGGACAGGGGGCGATACGAGCAGTACTTC.

The chain is built from TRBV12-5 and TRBJ2-1, with D perhaps matching TRBD1 (5 bases). V was cut by 2 bases and J by 13 bases, with 12 bases left in between. CDR1 is LGHNT, CDR2 FRNRAP, per germline. This CDR3 comprises 12 residues. CDR3 region: CASGLIGVGQFF. DNA of the CDR3: TGTGCTAGTGGTTTGATAGGGGTTGGTCAGTTCTTC.